This TCR beta chain was found in a study of Ad26.COV2.S vaccination and SARS-CoV-2 variants. Study at large: Recipients of Ad26.COV2.S got it intramuscularly, once or twice 56 days apart.

The treatment is: over 15 received Ad26.COV2.S at low or high dose, single or two shots; about 5 received placebo; per-sample allocation not given. Day 63 after the first vaccine or placebo injection was the time point for sampling. Boston provided a donor who was an adult aged 18-55 years. As regards this clone: Its antigen is unidentified.

General study points: Possible underestimation of total T cell responses by the TCR breadth and depth analyses was noted.

Germline-derived CDR1 and CDR2 are MGHRA and YSYEKL. This CDR3 has 22 amino acids. J gave up 2 bases and V 4 bases, and 26 bases lay outside the gene matches. The assay was immunoSEQ multiplex PCR, and TCRdb's table has in-frame clones only and misses some. The sample comprises some 250,000 clones, roughly 90% of which are singletons, and 9.5% to 12% rests with the top ten. This clonotype originated in a person between 18 and 59 years old who received the Ad26.COV2.S COVID-19 vaccine or a placebo. The chain uses TRBV4-1 and TRBJ2-7; TRBD2 matches at 10 bases. This specimen was peripheral blood, taken in a trial of Ad26.COV2.S vaccine versus placebo. This CDR3 is CASSLQPKSGRERGGVAYEQYF. DNA for the CDR3: TGCGCCAGCAGCCTTCAACCTAAAAGCGGCCGGGAGCGGGGGGGCGTGGCCTACGAGCAGTACTTC.